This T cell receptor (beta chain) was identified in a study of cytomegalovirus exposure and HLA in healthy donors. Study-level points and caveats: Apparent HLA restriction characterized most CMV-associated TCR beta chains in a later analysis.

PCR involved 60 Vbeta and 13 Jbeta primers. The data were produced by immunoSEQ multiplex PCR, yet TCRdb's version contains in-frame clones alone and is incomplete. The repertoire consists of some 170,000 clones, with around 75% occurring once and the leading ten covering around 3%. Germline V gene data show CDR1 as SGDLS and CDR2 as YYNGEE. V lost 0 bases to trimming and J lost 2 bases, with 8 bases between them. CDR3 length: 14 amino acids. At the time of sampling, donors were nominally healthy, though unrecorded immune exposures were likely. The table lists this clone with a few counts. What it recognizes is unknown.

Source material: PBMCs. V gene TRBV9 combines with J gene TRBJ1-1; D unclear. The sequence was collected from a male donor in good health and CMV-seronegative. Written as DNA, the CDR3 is TGTGCCAGCAGCGTAGGTCCGGTAAACACTGAAGCTTTCTTT. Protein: CASSVGPVNTEAFF.